The 9 T cell receptor beta chains presented below share a single source sample, sequenced in a study of spatial heterogeneity in lung cancer. General study points: Tumors with more nonsynonymous mutations had more expanded intratumoral alpha and beta TCRs.

TCRdb re-called the 5' RACE reads through MiXCR, storing one row per CDR3 protein. The sample contains 100,000 to 110,000 distinct CDR3 sequences, approximately 4% of which appear only once. Time point specified: sample taken at primary tumor resection. No cognate antigen is known for these TCRs. Sample: lung tumor tissue, taken at surgery. The source is a male donor with early-stage non-small cell lung cancer.

The sample holds many counts of this clonotype. The chain carries TRBV20-1 and TRBJ1-4, with D perhaps matching TRBD1 (6 bases). V gave up 6 bases and J gave up 3 bases, with 17 bases separating them. The CDR3 runs 15 residues. Germline CDR1 and CDR2: DFQATT and SNEGSKA (reference sequence). The CDR3 is CSALIRDTANEKLFF. In DNA, the CDR3 is TGCAGTGCCCTGATCCGGGACACCGCTAATGAAAAACTGTTTTTT.

This clonotype has more than one count but fewer than ten. The chain employs TRBV11-2 and TRBJ1-2; the match to TRBD1 covers 8 bases. J was trimmed by 8 bases and V by 4 bases; bases with no gene match: 9. CDR3 length equals 14 residues. Germline V gene lookup returns CDR1 SGHAT and CDR2 FQNNGV. The CDR3: CASSSLGQGGGYTF. DNA of the CDR3: TGTGCCAGCAGCTCCCTTGGACAGGGAGGAGGCTACACCTTC.

The sample holds many counts of this clonotype. The rearrangement links TRBV29-1 to TRBJ1-1; no clear D gene. Germline values: CDR1 SQVTM, CDR2 ANQGSEA. This CDR3 comprises 13 residues. Trimming left V 5 bases short and J 3 bases short, with 13 bases between. The CDR3 nucleotides read TGCAGCGTTTCACGGCGTGCGGACACTGAAGCTTTCTTT. Protein: CSVSRRADTEAFF.

This clonotype was seen many times. The rearrangement links TRBV20-1 to TRBJ1-1; D is perhaps TRBD1 (6 bases). Per the germline V gene, CDR1 is DFQATT and CDR2 is SNEGSKA (reference sequence). The CDR3 is made up of 15 amino acids. The V and J ends lost 0 bases and 3 bases respectively, with 14 bases between them. The CDR3 sequence: CSARDPAGDYTEAFF. In DNA, the CDR3 is TGCAGTGCTAGAGATCCGGCAGGGGACTACACTGAAGCTTTCTTT.

This clonotype was observed at least ten times. The chain has TRBV20-1 and TRBJ2-7, with a possible D match to TRBD2 (5 bases). CDR3 length: 13 amino acids. CDR1 and CDR2 (germline): DFQATT, SNEGSKA (reference sequence). Trimming removed 0 bases from V and 6 bases from J, with 12 bases in between. CDR3 loop: CSARDGTGGEQYF. DNA for the CDR3: TGCAGTGCTAGAGATGGTACCGGAGGCGAGCAGTACTTC.

This clonotype was counted a few times. The rearrangement uses TRBV20-1 and TRBJ2-3; D tentatively fits TRBD1 or TRBD2 (7 bases each). CDR1 is DFQATT, CDR2 SNEGSKA, per germline (reference sequence). The CDR3 length is 19 residues. The germline V and J ends were trimmed by 5 bases and 1 base, with 28 bases remaining between them. CDR3 residues: CSARGGFSGGRSGTDTQYF. The CDR3 DNA sequence: TGCAGTGCTCGAGGGGGCTTTTCGGGAGGCCGGAGTGGCACAGATACGCAGTATTTT.

This clonotype was seen ten or more times. The genes are TRBV7-8 and TRBJ1-4; perhaps TRBD1 as D (6 bases). From germline, CDR1 is SGHVS and CDR2 FQNEAQ. V gave up 5 bases and J gave up 2 bases, with 18 bases separating them. This CDR3 has 17 amino acids. The CDR3 region is CASSLRTGQGTNEKLFF. The CDR3 coding sequence is TGTGCCAGCAGCCTCAGAACAGGGCAAGGGACTAATGAAAAACTGTTTTTT.

V gene TRBV28 combines with J gene TRBJ2-7; 7 nucleotides match TRBD1. With V trimmed by 5 bases and J by 1 base, 5 bases remained unmatched. The CDR3 is 14 amino acids. Germline CDR1 MDHEN, CDR2 SYDVKM. CDR3 nucleotide sequence: TGTGCCAGCAGTGATCCGGGACAGTCCTACGAGCAGTACTTC. This codes for CASSDPGQSYEQYF. The whole variable domain, remainder taken from reference TRBV28 and TRBJ2-7, is DVKVTQSSRYLVKRTGEKVFLECVQDMDHENMFWYRQDPGLGLRLIYFSYDVKMKEKGDIPEGYSVSREKKERFSLILESASTNQTSMYLCASSDPGQSYEQYFGPGTRLTVT.

This clonotype was counted many times. The chain uses TRBV4-1 and TRBJ2-7, with TRBD2 matching 12 bases. In germline, CDR1 is MGHRA, CDR2 YSYEKL. Losses at the gene ends were 3 bases for V and 6 bases for J; bases not matched to a gene: 6. The CDR3 totals 15 residues. The CDR3 sequence is CASSQITSGRSEQYF. In DNA form, the CDR3 reads TGCGCCAGCAGCCAGATTACTAGCGGGAGGTCCGAGCAGTACTTC.